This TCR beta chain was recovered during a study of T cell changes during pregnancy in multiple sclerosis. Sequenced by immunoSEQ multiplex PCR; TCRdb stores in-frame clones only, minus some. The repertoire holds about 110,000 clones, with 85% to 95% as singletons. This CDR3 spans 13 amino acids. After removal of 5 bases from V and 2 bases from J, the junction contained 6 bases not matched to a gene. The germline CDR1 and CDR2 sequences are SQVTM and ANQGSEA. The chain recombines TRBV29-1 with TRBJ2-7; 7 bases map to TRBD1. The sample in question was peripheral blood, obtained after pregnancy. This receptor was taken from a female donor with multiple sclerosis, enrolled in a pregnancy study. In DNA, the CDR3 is TGCAGCGTTCCCGGGACAGCCGCCTACGAGCAGTACTTC. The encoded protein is CSVPGTAAYEQYF.